This T cell receptor (beta chain) derives from a study of T cells in Graves' hyperthyroidism and ophthalmopathy. Whole-study findings and limits: The authors' 13 V-J model separated ophthalmopathy from stable hyperthyroidism. Also found in blood were most expanded thyroid clonotypes above 0.001. Median prediction lead before ophthalmopathy onset was 6.5 months with the model.

This clonotype was found many times. Its matching antigen is unknown. Exclusion criteria comprised uncontrolled infection, other autoimmune disease, pregnancy or lactation. The CDR3 has 14 residues. Germline V gives CDR1 GTSNPN, CDR2 SVGIG (reference sequence). With 2 bases removed from V and 0 bases from J, the gap between germline ends came to 9 bases. There were TCR beta CDR3 regions amplified from RNA transcripts. The TCR CDR3 was amplified in a first-round RT-PCR using the HTBI primer set. MiXCR, applied by TCRdb to the multiplex PCR reads, yields one record per CDR3 protein. Among approximately 530,000 distinct CDR3 sequences listed, 15% to 20% were seen once.

Sample: blood. The chain has TRBV30 and TRBJ2-3; D call uncertain. This TCR derives from a man aged 35-49 years with Graves' ophthalmopathy. Here the CDR3 reads CAWSSPASTDTQYF. DNA of the CDR3: TGTGCCTGGAGTTCCCCGGCGAGCACAGATACGCAGTATTTT.